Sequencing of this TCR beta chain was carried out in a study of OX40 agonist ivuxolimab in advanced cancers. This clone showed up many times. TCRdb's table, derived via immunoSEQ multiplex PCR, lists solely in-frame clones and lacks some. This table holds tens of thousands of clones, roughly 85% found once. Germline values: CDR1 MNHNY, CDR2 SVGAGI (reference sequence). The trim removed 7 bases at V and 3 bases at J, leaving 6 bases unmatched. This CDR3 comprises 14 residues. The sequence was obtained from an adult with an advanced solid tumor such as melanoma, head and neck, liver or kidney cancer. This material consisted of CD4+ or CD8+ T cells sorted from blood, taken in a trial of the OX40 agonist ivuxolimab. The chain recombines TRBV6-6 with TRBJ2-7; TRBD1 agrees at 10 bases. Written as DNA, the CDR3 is TGTGCCAGCACCGGCCGGGACAGGGGCTACGAGCAGTACTTC. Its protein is CASTGRDRGYEQYF.